Listed here are 30 T cell receptor beta chains from one sample, sequenced in a study of T cell responses to AZD1222 COVID-19 vaccine. The data were produced by immunoSEQ multiplex PCR, yet TCRdb's version contains in-frame clones alone and is incomplete. Of around 140,000 clones in the sample, around 90% are singletons; the top ten hold more than 3.5%. The sample consisted of peripheral blood, taken on day 0 of AZD1222 vaccination. Receptors originate from an adult in good health.

The V gene is TRBV10-2, the J gene TRBJ2-2; 11 nucleotides agree with TRBD2. Trimming at V came to 2 bases and at J to 4 bases, leaving 3 bases not matched to a gene. The CDR3 spans 16 residues. Germline-derived CDR1 and CDR2 are WSHSY and SAAADI. Written as DNA, the CDR3 is TGCGCCAGCAGTGAGATTAGCGGGGGGGGCACCGGGGAGCTGTTTTTT. Protein sequence: CASSEISGGGTGELFF.

The V call is TRBV10-1, the J call TRBJ2-2; 9 bases align to TRBD1. CDR1 is WNHNN, CDR2 SYGVQD, per germline (reference sequence). The CDR3 totals 16 residues. With V trimmed by 4 bases and J by 5 bases, 8 bases remained unmatched. The CDR3 sequence: CASSGGQGISTGELFF. CDR3 DNA: TGCGCCAGCAGTGGGGGACAGGGAATTTCTACCGGGGAGCTGTTTTTT.

The rearrangement uses TRBV19 and TRBJ2-4; D is unresolved. Germline lookup yields CDR1 LNHDA and CDR2 SQIVND (reference sequence). This CDR3 region has 14 residues. V gave up 1 base and J gave up 0 bases, with 4 bases separating them. The CDR3 region is CASSIGLAKNIQYF. The CDR3 nucleotides are TGTGCCAGTAGTATAGGATTAGCCAAAAACATTCAGTACTTC.

The genes are TRBV5-1 and TRBJ2-3; TRBD1 matches at 12 bases. The CDR3 runs 17 residues. Germline V gene sequence: CDR1 SGHRS, CDR2 YFSETQ. The V and J ends lost 0 bases and 2 bases, in that order; junction bases with no gene match: 4. The CDR3 DNA sequence: TGCGCCAGCAGCTTGGCTGGGGACAGGGGGCACACAGATACGCAGTATTTT. Amino acids: CASSLAGDRGHTDTQYF.

This chain links TRBV3-1 (or the pseudogene TRBV3-2) with TRBJ1-2, with unresolved D. Trimming removed 1 base at V and 2 bases at J, with 14 bases between. The CDR3 sequence is 16 residues long. CDR1 is LGHDT and CDR2 is YNNKEL in the germline V gene (reference sequence). CDR3 sequence: CASSQGSRVLNYGYTF. Written as DNA, the CDR3 is TGTGCCAGCAGCCAAGGTAGCCGTGTCCTAAACTATGGCTACACCTTC.

The chain has TRBV10-1 and TRBJ2-5; 8 nucleotides match TRBD2. After removal of 0 bases from V and 4 bases from J, the junction contained 10 bases not matched to a gene. CDR3 length: 17 residues. Germline CDR1 reads WNHNN; CDR2 reads SYGVQD (reference sequence). CDR3 sequence (DNA): TGCGCCAGCAGTGAGTCCTTGGCGGGAGGCCCGGGAGAGACCCAGTACTTC. Amino acids: CASSESLAGGPGETQYF.

This chain uses TRBV4-3 with TRBJ2-7; 11 bases agree with TRBD1. The germline CDR1 and CDR2 sequences are LGHNA and YSLEER. Losses at the gene ends were 0 bases for V and 3 bases for J; bases not matched to a gene: 10. This CDR3 spans 18 amino acids. This CDR3 is CASSQEVDRGPFRYEQYF. The CDR3 nucleotides read TGCGCCAGCAGCCAAGAAGTGGACAGGGGGCCCTTCCGCTACGAGCAGTACTTC.

This clone was observed a handful of times. The chain couples TRBV12-2 to TRBJ2-7; TRBD1, the table's D call, was not compared with the DNA. TRBV12-2 is a listed pseudogene. The CDR3 has 16 amino acids. CDR3 bases: TGTGCAAGTCGCTTATTAGGGGGATCCCTCTCCTACGAGCAGTACTTC. Its protein is CASRLLGGSLSYEQYF.

This chain uses TRBV7-2 with TRBJ2-1; D unclear. The V gene's germline CDR1 is SGHTA and CDR2 FQGNSA. Trimming removed 5 bases at V and 3 bases at J, with 14 bases between. This CDR3 comprises 15 residues. The CDR3 reads CASSPPRRSYNEQFF. Written as DNA, the CDR3 is TGTGCCAGCAGCCCCCCTAGACGTAGCTACAATGAGCAGTTCTTC. Full variable domain (outside the CDR3, taken from reference TRBV7-2 and TRBJ2-1): GAGVSQSPSNKVTEKGKDVELRCDPISGHTALYWYRQSLGQGLEFLIYFQGNSAPDKSGLPSDRFSAERTGGSVSTLTIQRTQQEDSAVYLCASSPPRRSYNEQFFGPGTRLTVL.

The chain couples TRBV28 to TRBJ2-7; D gene ambiguous. The V gene lost 2 bases and the J gene lost 1 base, with 9 bases spanning the gap. The germline CDR1 and CDR2 sequences are MDHEN and SYDVKM. This CDR3 has 14 amino acids. In nucleotides, the CDR3 is TGTGCCAGCAGTTTAAGGCCACTGTCCTACGAGCAGTACTTC. This codes for CASSLRPLSYEQYF.

The V and J genes are TRBV2 and TRBJ1-1, with D perhaps TRBD1 (5 bases). Germline CDR1 and CDR2: SNHLY and FYNNEI. The V and J ends lost 1 base and 2 bases respectively, with 14 bases between them. The CDR3 is 16 residues long. CDR3 region: CASSEEVLTANTEAFF. The CDR3 DNA follows: TGTGCCAGCAGTGAAGAGGTACTGACAGCTAACACTGAAGCTTTCTTT.

The chain links TRBV14 to TRBJ1-2, with a possible D match to TRBD1 (6 bases). The CDR3 has 17 amino acids. V lost 6 bases and J lost 4, with 24 bases in between. Germline V gene lookup returns CDR1 SGHDN and CDR2 FVKESK. Here the CDR3 DNA reads TGTGCCAGCAGTCCCACTAGGGGGTTAATCGAAGGCTATGGCTACACCTTC. Its protein product is CASSPTRGLIEGYGYTF.

The V and J genes are TRBV5-1 and TRBJ1-1; 10 nucleotides match TRBD1. CDR1 SGHRS and CDR2 YFSETQ come from the germline V gene. V lost 0 bases, J lost 3 bases, and 11 bases stayed unmatched. CDR3 length: 18 residues. CDR3 nucleotides: TGCGCCAGCAGCTTGGTATGGGTGACAGGGGGCGCGGACACTGAAGCTTTCTTT. Translation: CASSLVWVTGGADTEAFF.

The V call is TRBV6-5, the J call TRBJ1-6, with a weak D call TRBD1 (5 bases). CDR3 size: 11 residues. The V end lost 9 bases, the J end lost 14 bases, and 14 bases lay between the germline ends. CDR1 and CDR2 (germline): MNHEY, SVGAGI. The CDR3 DNA is TGTGCCAGTGGCACGGGGGGGGCCCTCCACTTT. Encoded protein: CASGTGGALHF.

The chain employs TRBV12-3 or TRBV12-4 and TRBJ2-1, with D unresolved. The V end lost 4 bases, the J end lost 2 bases, and 6 bases lay between the germline ends. There are 13 residues in the CDR3. CDR3 region: CASSSQAYNEQFF. The CDR3 bases are TGTGCCAGCAGTTCCCAGGCCTACAATGAGCAGTTCTTC.

The chain has TRBV6-2 or TRBV6-3 and TRBJ2-7; 12 positions match TRBD2. The germline V gene encodes CDR1 MNHEY and CDR2 SVGEGT. The V and J ends lost 7 bases and 3 bases, in that order; junction bases with no gene match: 7. The CDR3 extends over 15 amino acids. In DNA, the CDR3 is TGTGCCAGCACCCCTAGGACTAGCGGGGTCTACGAGCAGTACTTC. Its translation: CASTPRTSGVYEQYF.

The chain recombines TRBV27 with TRBJ1-1; D is ambiguous. Trimming took off 7 bases at V and 0 bases at J, with 18 bases between the two ends. CDR1 and CDR2 from the germline V gene are MNHEY and SMNVEV (reference sequence). The CDR3 has 16 residues. The CDR3: CASNKRVGPMNTEAFF. CDR3 bases: TGTGCCAGCAATAAAAGAGTCGGTCCGATGAACACTGAAGCTTTCTTT.

The chain couples TRBV6-5 to TRBJ2-5; 9 bases are shared with TRBD1. Germline assignment: CDR1 MNHEY and CDR2 SVGAGI. V lost 6 bases, J lost 4 bases, and 9 bases stayed unmatched. CDR3 length: 15 amino acids. CDR3 amino acids: CASSHTGGFSETQYF. The CDR3 DNA reads as TGTGCCAGCAGCCACACAGGGGGCTTTTCAGAGACCCAGTACTTC.

This clone was counted only a few times. This chain joins TRBV2 and TRBJ2-7; 8 nucleotides align to TRBD2. V lost 8 bases to trimming and J lost 5 bases; unmatched junction nucleotides: 17. CDR1 and CDR2 from the germline V gene are SNHLY and FYNNEI. The CDR3 runs to 16 residues. CDR3 sequence: CASLRGPAGDRNEQYF. CDR3 nucleotide sequence: TGTGCCAGCCTCCGAGGCCCAGCGGGGGACCGGAACGAGCAGTACTTC.

The chain uses TRBV18 and TRBJ2-7; TRBD1 matches at 8 bases. The CDR3 totals 15 residues. Germline CDR1 KGHSH, CDR2 LQKENI. The J segment lost 6 bases and the V segment lost 2 bases, leaving 9 bases of the junction unmatched. This chain's CDR3 is CASSPDRGGSREQYF. Written as DNA, the CDR3 is TGTGCCAGCTCACCAGACAGGGGAGGTTCGCGCGAGCAGTACTTC.

The CDR3 loop reads CASSTFTGTLTDTQYF. Here the CDR3 DNA reads TGTGCCAGCAGCACCTTTACAGGGACGCTCACAGATACGCAGTATTTT. V gene TRBV28 combines with J gene TRBJ2-3, with D maybe TRBD1 (6 bases). Germline V gene sequence: CDR1 MDHEN, CDR2 SYDVKM. Trimming stripped 6 bases from V and 2 bases from J, with 18 bases between. The CDR3 spans 16 residues. Supplemented by reference TRBV28 and TRBJ2-3, the full variable domain reads DVKVTQSSRYLVKRTGEKVFLECVQDMDHENMFWYRQDPGLGLRLIYFSYDVKMKEKGDIPEGYSVSREKKERFSLILESASTNQTSMYLCASSTFTGTLTDTQYFGPGTRLTVL.

The V gene is TRBV4-1, the J gene TRBJ2-7, with D hard to call. Germline V gives CDR1 MGHRA, CDR2 YSYEKL. Trimming removed 4 bases from V and 2 bases from J, with 18 bases in between. The CDR3 covers 16 residues. CDR3 DNA sequence: TGCGCCAGCAGCCTTGGTTCAGAGCGAGTAACCTACGAGCAGTACTTC. Encoded protein: CASSLGSERVTYEQYF.

J is TRBJ2-7 and V is TRBV6-1; TRBD2 matches at 8 bases. Germline V gene lookup returns CDR1 MNHNS and CDR2 SASEGT. Unmatched junction bases numbered 12, after V lost 2 bases and J lost 6 bases. This CDR3 has 16 amino acids. Here the CDR3 reads CASSEPGSGSPLEQYF. The CDR3 DNA is TGTGCCAGCAGTGAACCAGGGAGCGGGAGCCCCCTCGAGCAGTACTTC.

The rearrangement joins TRBV19 to TRBJ1-1; 7 bases match TRBD1. The V and J ends lost 3 bases and 2 bases, in that order; junction bases with no gene match: 6. CDR3 length equals 15 residues. Germline values: CDR1 LNHDA, CDR2 SQIVND (reference sequence). In DNA form, the CDR3 reads TGTGCCAGTAGTATTGCAGGGGGATTCAACACTGAAGCTTTCTTT. It specifies CASSIAGGFNTEAFF.

The sample holds one count of this clone. The CDR3 DNA is TGTGCCAGCAGCAAAAAAGGACACCACTATACCCATACGCAGTATTTT. Translation gives CASSKKGHHYTHTQYF. The gene calls are TRBV21-1 and TRBJ2-3; the table's TRBD1 call for D was not verified on the DNA. TRBV21-1 corresponds to a pseudogene. This CDR3 comprises 16 residues.

This clone has a single count. The V and J genes are TRBV7-2 and TRBJ2-7, with D maybe TRBD2 (5 bases). This CDR3 comprises 15 residues. The germline gives CDR1 SGHTA, CDR2 FQGNSA. V lost 5 bases, J lost 3 bases, and 17 bases lay in between. The CDR3 region is CASSDNRPADYEQYF. The CDR3 nucleotides are TGTGCCAGCAGCGACAACCGCCCAGCGGACTACGAGCAGTACTTC.

This chain uses TRBV5-4 with TRBJ2-5; 10 positions match TRBD1. Germline lookup yields CDR1 SGHNT and CDR2 YYREEE (reference sequence). CDR3 length: 15 residues. Losses at the gene ends were 7 bases for V and 1 base for J; bases not matched to a gene: 7. The DNA of the CDR3 is TGTGCCAGCCGACGACAGGGGGCGCGCCAAGAGACCCAGTACTTC. Protein: CASRRQGARQETQYF. Looking up the rest from reference TRBV5-4 and TRBJ2-5 gives the full variable domain: ETGVTQSPTHLIKTRGQQVTLRCSSQSGHNTVSWYQQALGQGPQFIFQYYREEENGRGNFPPRFSGLQFPNYSSELNVNALELDDSALYLCASRRQGARQETQYFGPGTRLLVL.

V is TRBV6-6 and J is TRBJ1-3, with D possibly being TRBD1 (6 bases). From germline, CDR1 is MNHNY and CDR2 SVGAGI (reference sequence). The CDR3 is 15 residues long. Trimming cost V 7 bases and J 0 bases, with 13 bases left between them. CDR3 sequence reads: CASTGAPSSGNTIYF. The CDR3 bases are TGTGCCAGCACGGGGGCCCCAAGCTCTGGAAACACCATATATTTT.

The gene calls are TRBV30 and TRBJ1-6; a possible D gene is TRBD1 (5 bases). The CDR3 totals 14 residues. CDR1 GTSNPN and CDR2 SVGIG come from the germline V gene (reference sequence). Deletions cut 2 bases from V and 10 bases from J, with 15 bases between. CDR3 bases: TGTGCCTGGAGTCTCACAGGTTGGGGATCACCCCTCCACTTT. The encoded protein is CAWSLTGWGSPLHF.

The CDR3 here is CASSQGQGLSYEQYF. DNA of the CDR3: TGTGCCAGCAGCCAAGGACAGGGGCTCTCCTACGAGCAGTACTTC. The chain is built from TRBV5-6 and TRBJ2-7; TRBD1 agrees at 9 bases. Germline CDR1 is SGHDT and CDR2 is YYEEEE. Trimming at V came to 4 bases and at J to 0 bases, leaving 5 bases not matched to a gene. This CDR3 contains 15 residues. The complete variable domain, with remaining parts taken from reference TRBV5-6 and TRBJ2-7, reads DAGVTQSPTHLIKTRGQQVTLRCSPKSGHDTVSWYQQALGQGPQFIFQYYEEEERQRGNFPDRFSGHQFPNYSSELNVNALLLGDSALYLCASSQGQGLSYEQYFGPGTRLTVT.